This record covers a single T cell receptor (beta chain). Additional DNA sequences in this sample encode the identical CDR3. This entry is derived from a study of blood T cell repertoires in COVID-19. The table came from immunoSEQ multiplex PCR; TCRdb's copy has only in-frame clones and leaves some out. In the table there are some 350,000 clones, 75% to 90% of which are singletons. This sequence originates from a man under 40 who had recovered from COVID-19. What was sequenced was PBMCs or T cells enriched from blood (not recorded which).

The CDR3 is CASSIGGDSPLHF. CDR3 nucleotide sequence: TGTGCCAGTAGTATAGGGGGGGATTCACCCCTCCACTTT. V usage is TRBV19 and J usage is TRBJ1-6, with D maybe TRBD1 (5 bases). The CDR3 totals 13 residues. Between the trimmed V and J ends, which lost 1 base and 8 bases, there was a span of 6 bases. The germline V gene encodes CDR1 LNHDA and CDR2 SQIVND (reference sequence).